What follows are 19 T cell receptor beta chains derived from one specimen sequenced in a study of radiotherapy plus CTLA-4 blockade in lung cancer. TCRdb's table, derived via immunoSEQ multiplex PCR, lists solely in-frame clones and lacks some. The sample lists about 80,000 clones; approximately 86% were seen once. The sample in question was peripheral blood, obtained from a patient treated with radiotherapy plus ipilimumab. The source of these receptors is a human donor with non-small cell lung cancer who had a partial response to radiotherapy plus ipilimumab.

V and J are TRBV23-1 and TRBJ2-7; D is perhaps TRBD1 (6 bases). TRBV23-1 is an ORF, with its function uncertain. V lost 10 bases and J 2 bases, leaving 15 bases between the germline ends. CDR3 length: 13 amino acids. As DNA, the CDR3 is TGCGCCAACCCGGACAGAAGCACCTACGAGCAGTACGTC. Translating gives CANPDRSTYEQYV.

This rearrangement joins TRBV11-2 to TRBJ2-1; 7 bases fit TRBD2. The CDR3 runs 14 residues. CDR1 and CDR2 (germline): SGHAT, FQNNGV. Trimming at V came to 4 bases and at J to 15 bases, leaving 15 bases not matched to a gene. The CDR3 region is CASSSSWSGDPSFF. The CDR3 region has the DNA TGTGCCAGCAGCTCCTCCTGGAGCGGGGATCCATCGTTCTTC. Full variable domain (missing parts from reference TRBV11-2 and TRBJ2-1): EAGVAQSPRYKIIEKRQSVAFWCNPISGHATLYWYQQILGQGPKLLIQFQNNGVVDDSQLPKDRFSAERLKGVDSTLKIQPAKLEDSAVYLCASSSSWSGDPSFFGPGTRLTVL.

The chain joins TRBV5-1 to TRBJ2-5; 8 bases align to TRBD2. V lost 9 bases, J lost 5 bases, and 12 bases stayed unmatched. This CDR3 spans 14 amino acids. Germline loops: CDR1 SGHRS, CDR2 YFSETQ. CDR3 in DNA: TGCGCCACCTCGGGGGGGGAGATGGTGGAGACCCAGTACTTC. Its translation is CATSGGEMVETQYF. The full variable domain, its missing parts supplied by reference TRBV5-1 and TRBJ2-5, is KAGVTQTPRYLIKTRGQQVTLSCSPISGHRSVSWYQQTPGQGLQFLFEYFSETQRNKGNFPGRFSGRQFSNSRSEMNVSTLELGDSALYLCATSGGEMVETQYFGPGTRLLVL.

The CDR3 sequence: CASSLDRPPRQYF. As DNA, the CDR3 is TGTGCCAGCAGTTTAGACAGACCCCCTAGGCAGTATTTT. The V call is TRBV28, the J call TRBJ2-3; D might be TRBD1 (5 bases). V gave up 2 bases and J gave up 11 bases, with 14 bases separating them. This CDR3 has 13 residues. Germline assignment: CDR1 MDHEN and CDR2 SYDVKM.

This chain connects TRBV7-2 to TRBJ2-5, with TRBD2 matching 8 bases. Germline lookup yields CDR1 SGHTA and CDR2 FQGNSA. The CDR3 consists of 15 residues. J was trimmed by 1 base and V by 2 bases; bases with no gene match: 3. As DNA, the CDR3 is TGTGCCAGCAGCTTAACCAGCGGGGGCCAAGAGACCCAGTACTTC. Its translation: CASSLTSGGQETQYF.

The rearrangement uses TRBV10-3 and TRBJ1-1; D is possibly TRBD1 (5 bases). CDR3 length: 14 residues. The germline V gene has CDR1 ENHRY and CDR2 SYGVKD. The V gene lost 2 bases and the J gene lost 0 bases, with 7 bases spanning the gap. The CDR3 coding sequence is TGTGCCATCAGTGAGGGGACTGTGAACACTGAAGCTTTCTTT. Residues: CAISEGTVNTEAFF.

CDR3 in DNA: TGTGCCAGTAGTATAGGGTCTTGGGACAGTCACACCGGGGAGCTGTTTTTT. Protein product: CASSIGSWDSHTGELFF. The chain has TRBV19 and TRBJ2-2, with 7 bases that match TRBD1. This CDR3 comprises 17 residues. Germline values: CDR1 LNHDA, CDR2 SQIVND (reference sequence). J gave up 3 bases and V 1 base, and 8 bases lay outside the gene matches.

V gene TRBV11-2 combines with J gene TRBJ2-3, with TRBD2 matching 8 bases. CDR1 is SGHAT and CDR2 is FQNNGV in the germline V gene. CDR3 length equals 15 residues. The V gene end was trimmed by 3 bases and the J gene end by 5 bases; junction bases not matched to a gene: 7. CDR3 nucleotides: TGTGCCAGCAGCTTCGGTTCCAGCGGGAGAGATACGCAGTATTTT. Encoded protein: CASSFGSSGRDTQYF.

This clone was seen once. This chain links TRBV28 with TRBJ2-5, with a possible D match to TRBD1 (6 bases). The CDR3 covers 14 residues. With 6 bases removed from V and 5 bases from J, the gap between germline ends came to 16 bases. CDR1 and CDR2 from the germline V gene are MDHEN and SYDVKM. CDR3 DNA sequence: TGTGCCAGCAGCGTCCAGGGGCTAAGGGAGACCCAGTACTTC. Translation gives CASSVQGLRETQYF.

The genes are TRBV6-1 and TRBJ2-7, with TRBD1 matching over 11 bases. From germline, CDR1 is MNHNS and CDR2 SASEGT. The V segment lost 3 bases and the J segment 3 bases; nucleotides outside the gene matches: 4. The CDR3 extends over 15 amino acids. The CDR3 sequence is CASSEPGTGGYEQYF. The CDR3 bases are TGTGCCAGCAGTGAGCCCGGGACAGGGGGCTACGAGCAGTACTTC.

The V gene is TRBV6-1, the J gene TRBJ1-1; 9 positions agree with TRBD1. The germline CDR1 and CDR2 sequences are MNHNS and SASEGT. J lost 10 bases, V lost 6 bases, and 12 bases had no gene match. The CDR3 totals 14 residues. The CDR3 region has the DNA TGTGCCAGCAGAGCTAAGACAGGGGGTTCTCGAGCTTTCTTT. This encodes CASRAKTGGSRAFF.

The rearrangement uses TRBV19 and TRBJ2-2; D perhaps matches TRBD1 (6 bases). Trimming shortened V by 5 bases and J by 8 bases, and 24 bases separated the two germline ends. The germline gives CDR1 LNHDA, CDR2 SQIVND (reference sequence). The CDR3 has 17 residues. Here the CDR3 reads CASSPTSGERYTGELFF. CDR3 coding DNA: TGTGCCAGTAGTCCAACATCAGGGGAACGTTATACAGGGGAGCTGTTTTTT.

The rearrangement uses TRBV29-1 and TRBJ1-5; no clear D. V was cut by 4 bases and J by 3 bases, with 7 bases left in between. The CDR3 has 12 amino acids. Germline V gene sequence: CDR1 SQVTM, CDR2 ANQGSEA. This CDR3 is CSVGVANQPQHF. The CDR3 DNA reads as TGCAGCGTTGGGGTAGCCAATCAGCCCCAGCATTTT.

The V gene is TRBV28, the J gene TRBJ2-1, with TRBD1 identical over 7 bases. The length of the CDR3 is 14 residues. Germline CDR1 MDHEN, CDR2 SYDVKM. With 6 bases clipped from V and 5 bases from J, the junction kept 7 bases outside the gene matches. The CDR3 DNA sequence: TGTGCCAGCAGCCCCGGACAGGTACACAATGAGCAGTTCTTC. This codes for CASSPGQVHNEQFF.

DNA for the CDR3: TGTGCCAGCAGTGACCCGGGACAGGTCTACTTC. Translated, it gives CASSDPGQVYF. The chain couples TRBV25-1 to TRBJ2-5; 8 bases fit TRBD1. V was clipped by 3 bases and J by 14 bases; unmatched bases: 5. The CDR3 is made up of 11 amino acids. Germline V CDR1 and CDR2: MGHDK, SYGVNS.

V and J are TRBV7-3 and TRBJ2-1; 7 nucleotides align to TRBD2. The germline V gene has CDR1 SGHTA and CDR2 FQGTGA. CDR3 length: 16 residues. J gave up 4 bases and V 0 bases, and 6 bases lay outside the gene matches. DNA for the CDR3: TGTGCCAGCAGCTTAACGTCGGGGGGAGGGTACAATGAGCAGTTCTTC. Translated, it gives CASSLTSGGGYNEQFF.

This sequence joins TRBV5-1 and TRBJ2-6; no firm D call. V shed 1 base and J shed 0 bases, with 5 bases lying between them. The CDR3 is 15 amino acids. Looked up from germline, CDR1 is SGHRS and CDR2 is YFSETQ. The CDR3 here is CASSLTSSGANVLTF. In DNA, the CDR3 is TGCGCCAGCAGCTTGACCAGCTCTGGGGCCAACGTCCTGACTTTC.

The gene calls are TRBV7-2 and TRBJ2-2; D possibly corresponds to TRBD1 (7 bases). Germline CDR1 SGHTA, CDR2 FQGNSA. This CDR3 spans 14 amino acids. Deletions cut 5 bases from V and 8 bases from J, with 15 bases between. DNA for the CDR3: TGTGCCAGCAGCCAAGACAGGGAGGTTGGGGAGCTGTTTTTT. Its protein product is CASSQDREVGELFF.

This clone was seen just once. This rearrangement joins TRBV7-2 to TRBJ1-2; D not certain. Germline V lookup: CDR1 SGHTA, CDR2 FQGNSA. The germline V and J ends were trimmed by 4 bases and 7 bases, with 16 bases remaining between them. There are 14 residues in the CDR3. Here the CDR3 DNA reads TGTGCCAGCAGCTCCCTCGGGGAGTTGGGTGGCTACACCTTC. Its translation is CASSSLGELGGYTF. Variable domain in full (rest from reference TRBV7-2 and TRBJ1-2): GAGVSQSPSNKVTEKGKDVELRCDPISGHTALYWYRQSLGQGLEFLIYFQGNSAPDKSGLPSDRFSAERTGGSVSTLTIQRTQQEDSAVYLCASSSLGELGGYTFGSGTRLTVV.